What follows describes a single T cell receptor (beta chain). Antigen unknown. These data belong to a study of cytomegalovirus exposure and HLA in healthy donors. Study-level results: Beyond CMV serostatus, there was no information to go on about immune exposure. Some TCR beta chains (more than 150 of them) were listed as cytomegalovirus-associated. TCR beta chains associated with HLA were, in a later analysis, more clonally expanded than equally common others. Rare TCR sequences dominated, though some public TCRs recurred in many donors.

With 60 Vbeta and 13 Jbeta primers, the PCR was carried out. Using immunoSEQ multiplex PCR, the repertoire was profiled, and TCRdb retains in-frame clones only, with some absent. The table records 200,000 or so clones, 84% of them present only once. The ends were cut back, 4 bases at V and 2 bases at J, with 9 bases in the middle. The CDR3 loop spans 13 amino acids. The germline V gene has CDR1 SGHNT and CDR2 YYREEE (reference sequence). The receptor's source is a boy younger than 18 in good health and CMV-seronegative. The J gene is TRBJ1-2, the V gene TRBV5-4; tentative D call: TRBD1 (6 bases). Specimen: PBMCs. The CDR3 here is CASSRTVNYGYTF. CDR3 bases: TGTGCCAGCAGCCGGACAGTGAACTATGGCTACACCTTC.